This T cell receptor beta chain was observed in a study of identical twins. Study-wide results and caveats: The presence of invariant MAIT and iNKT cells could partly confound analyses of zero-insertion sequences.

CDR3 length equals 14 residues. Germline V gene sequence: CDR1 SSHAT, CDR2 FNYEAQ (reference sequence). TCRdb re-derived calls from the 5' RACE reads in MiXCR, one entry per CDR3 protein. The data hold about 700,000 distinct CDR3 sequences, with under 9% observed a single time. Regarding this clonotype: Its antigen is not known. An end of the junction does not agree with germline; a read error may underlie this.

The same sample was also studied in work on yellow fever vaccine responses in identical twins.

V gene TRBV7-7 combines with J gene TRBJ2-1; D possibly corresponds to TRBD2 (6 bases). The sequence was collected from a woman under 30 in good health. Input material: PBMCs. The CDR3 region is CASSRGGAYNEQFF. The CDR3, as DNA: TGTGCTAGCAGCCGGGGCGGGGCGTACAATGAGCAGTTCTTC. Full variable domain (remainder filled in from reference TRBV7-7 and TRBJ2-1): GAGVSQSPRYKVTKRGQDVTLRCDPISSHATLYWYQQALGQGPEFLTYFNYEAQPDKSGLPSDRFSAERPEGSISTLTIQRTEQRDSAMYRCASSRGGAYNEQFFGPGTRLTVL.